Listed below are T cell receptor beta chains from one sample, sequenced in a study of blood T cell repertoires in COVID-19. Measured with immunoSEQ multiplex PCR; TCRdb has only the in-frame clones, and not every one. The sample records roughly 440,000 clones, 88% being singletons. The material sequenced was peripheral blood. The origin of the receptors is a woman between 50 and 59 years old with COVID-19, enrolled during active disease. CDR3s include the opening cysteine and the closing phenylalanine or tryptophan. A D gene is named only where the DNA matches it firmly. Not all rows give a size; the values are once, few, many and, for expanded clones, a class.

size	J	D	V	DNA	CDR3
.	TRBJ2-2	TRBD1	TRBV7-3	TGTGCCAGCAGCTTATCCCCCTCCGGGACAGGGAACACCGGGGAGCTGTTTTTT	CASSLSPSGTGNTGELFF
.	TRBJ1-1	.	TRBV6-6	TGTGCCAGCAGTCCGACGAGCGTGGGGGCAGCTTTCTTT	CASSPTSVGAAFF
.	TRBJ1-2	.	TRBV2	TGTGCCAGCAGTCGGGGGGGTGCCTATGGCTACACCTTC	CASSRGGAYGYTF
.	TRBJ2-7	.	TRBV5-1	TGCGCCAGCAGCTCATCCCCCTCCGGGTCCTACGAGCAGTACTTC	CASSSSPSGSYEQYF
.	TRBJ1-1	.	TRBV30	TGTGCCTGGAGTCCTCGGGGGGTACGGACTGAAGCTTTCTTT	CAWSPRGVRTEAFF
.	TRBJ2-1	.	TRBV19	TGTGCCAGTTCACGGAGGGGAGCAAGGAATGAGCAGTTCTTC	CASSRRGARNEQFF
.	TRBJ1-2	.	TRBV7-3	TGTGCCAGCAGTCGGAGGGGTGGGGATGGCTACACCTTC	CASSRRGGDGYTF
.	TRBJ2-3	.	TRBV7-9	TGTGCCAGCAGCTTAGACTATTTATCTAGCACAGATACGCAGTATTTT	CASSLDYLSSTDTQYF
.	TRBJ2-2	TRBD1	TRBV2	TGTGCCAGTGGGGACAGGACGAACACCGGGGAGCTGTTTTTT	CASGDRTNTGELFF
.	TRBJ1-1	.	TRBV28	TGTGCCAGCAGCCCCCCGCGGAACACTGAAGCTTTCTTT	CASSPPRNTEAFF
.	TRBJ2-3	TRBD2	TRBV11-2	TGTGCCAGCAGCTTCGTAGCGGGGGGCACAGATACGCAGTATTTT	CASSFVAGGTDTQYF
.	TRBJ1-1	.	TRBV5-6	TGTGCCAGCAGCTTAGCGTTCGGGATCGCTGAAGCTTTCTTT	CASSLAFGIAEAFF
.	TRBJ1-1	TRBD1	TRBV5-1	TGCGCCAGCAACTTAATACCAGGGGGCACTGAAGCTTTCTTT	CASNLIPGGTEAFF
once	TRBJ2-7	.	TRBV27	TGTGCCAGCAGCCTTACGGAGACCTACGAGCAGTACTTC	CASSLTETYEQYF
.	TRBJ1-2	.	TRBV27	TGTGCCAGCAGTTTCTCGAGCGGGGGCTATGGCTACACCTTC	CASSFSSGGYGYTF
.	TRBJ2-7	.	TRBV6-2/TRBV6-3	TGTGCCAGCAGTGGCGGTTCCTACGAGCAGTACTTC	CASSGGSYEQYF
few	TRBJ1-1	.	TRBV9	TGTGCCAGCAGCGTAGACCTCCCCGGACCCGGGGGCACTGAAGCTTTCTTT	CASSVDLPGPGGTEAFF
.	TRBJ2-2	TRBD1	TRBV5-1	TGCGCCAGCAGCCAGGGGGCCGGGGAGCTGTTTTTT	CASSQGAGELFF
.	TRBJ1-2	.	TRBV4-1	TGCGCCAGCAGCCAAGATCAGGCTGGCTACACCTTC	CASSQDQAGYTF
.	TRBJ1-2	.	TRBV24-1	TGTGCCACCAGTGATTCATCCACAGGGCTTCCTAACTATGGCTACACCTTC	CATSDSSTGLPNYGYTF
once	TRBJ2-3	TRBD1	TRBV27	TGTGCCAGCAGTTTGCAGGGGGCAGATACGCAGTATTTT	CASSLQGADTQYF
.	TRBJ1-1	.	TRBV7-9	TGTGCCAGCAGCCAAACAGGAGGAGGGGTAGCTTTCTTT	CASSQTGGGVAFF
.	TRBJ1-2	.	TRBV6-5	TGTGCCAGCAGGCCGGGGGAGGGGGGCTACACCTTC	CASRPGEGGYTF
.	TRBJ2-1	TRBD1	TRBV30	TGTGCCTGGAGTGAAGGGGGCGACCGGCAGTTCTTC	CAWSEGGDRQFF
.	TRBJ1-1	.	TRBV5-1	TGCGCCAGCAGCCTGGGGGCCGGAACTGAAGCTTTCTTT	CASSLGAGTEAFF
.	TRBJ2-1	.	TRBV11-2	TGTGCCAGCAGCGTGAGGGATGAGCAGTTCTTC	CASSVRDEQFF
.	TRBJ1-2	TRBD1	TRBV5-4	TGTGCCAGCAGCACCGGACAGGGCGAGGATGGCTACACCTTC	CASSTGQGEDGYTF
once	TRBJ1-5	TRBD1	TRBV2	TGTGCCAGCAGTCACAGGCGGGACAGGGGATATCAGCCCCAGCATTTT	CASSHRRDRGYQPQHF
.	TRBJ1-2	TRBD1	TRBV11-2	TGTGCCAGCAGCTCGGACAGGGTTGGCTACACCTTC	CASSSDRVGYTF
.	TRBJ1-6	TRBD1	TRBV3-1/TRBV3-2	TGTGCCAGCAGCCAAGAACCAGGGGGATCACCCCTCCACTTT	CASSQEPGGSPLHF
once	TRBJ1-3	.	TRBV15	TGTGCCACCAGCAGAGATCCAGGGAATGGAAACACCATATATTTT	CATSRDPGNGNTIYF
.	TRBJ1-5	.	TRBV27	TGTGCCAGCAGCGGACCTGCGGGGCCCCAGCATTTT	CASSGPAGPQHF
.	TRBJ2-5	TRBD1	TRBV4-2	TGTGCCAGCAGCTGGGGACAGGGGACAGAGACCCAGTACTTC	CASSWGQGTETQYF
.	TRBJ1-3	.	TRBV30	TGTGCCTGGAGTGTACTCGGAAACACCATATATTTT	CAWSVLGNTIYF
once	TRBJ1-6	.	TRBV2	TGTGCCAGCGGGGGGGGGCGAACCCTGACATCAACACCCCTCCACTTT	CASGGGRTLTSTPLHF
.	TRBJ2-3	TRBD2	TRBV5-1	TGCGCCAGCAGCTTGTGGCTAGCGGGGAGGGATACGCAGTATTTT	CASSLWLAGRDTQYF
.	TRBJ2-7	.	TRBV30	TGTGCCTGGAGCGCGACAGAGTACGAGCAGTACTTC	CAWSATEYEQYF
.	TRBJ2-2	.	TRBV6-1	TGTGCCAGCAGTGAATCGGTCACCGGGGAGCTGTTTTTT	CASSESVTGELFF
.	TRBJ1-2	TRBD1	TRBV7-3	TGTGCCAGCAGCCTCATCCCAGGAACAGGGGAGAATGGCTACACCTTC	CASSLIPGTGENGYTF